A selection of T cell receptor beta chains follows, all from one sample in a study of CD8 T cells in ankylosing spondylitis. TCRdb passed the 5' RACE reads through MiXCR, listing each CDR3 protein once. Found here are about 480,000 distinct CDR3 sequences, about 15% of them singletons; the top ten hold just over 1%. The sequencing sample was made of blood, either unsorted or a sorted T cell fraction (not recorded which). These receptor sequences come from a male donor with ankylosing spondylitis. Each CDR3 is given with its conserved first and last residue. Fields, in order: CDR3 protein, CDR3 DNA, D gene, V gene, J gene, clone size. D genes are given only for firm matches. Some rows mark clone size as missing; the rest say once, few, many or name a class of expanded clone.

CDR3 protein: CASSIRTGGDQPQHF
CDR3 DNA: TGTGCCAGCAGCATAAGGACAGGGGGGGATCAGCCCCAGCATTTT
D gene: TRBD1
V gene: TRBV5-5
J gene: TRBJ1-5
clone size: few

CDR3 protein: CASSLGLAGAHNEQFF
CDR3 DNA: TGTGCCAGCTCACTTGGACTAGCGGGGGCCCACAATGAGCAGTTCTTC
D gene: TRBD2
V gene: TRBV18
J gene: TRBJ2-1
clone size: few

CDR3 protein: CASSTRGGYNEQFF
CDR3 DNA: TGTGCCAGCAGCACCCGCGGGGGTTACAATGAGCAGTTCTTC
D gene: TRBD2
V gene: TRBV5-8
J gene: TRBJ2-1
clone size: few

CDR3 protein: CSVEGVGPDGNEQFF
CDR3 DNA: TGCAGCGTTGAAGGTGTAGGACCTGATGGGAATGAGCAGTTCTTC
D gene: -
V gene: TRBV29-1
J gene: TRBJ2-1
clone size: many

CDR3 protein: CASSSKQETQYF
CDR3 DNA: TGCGCCAGCAGCAGCAAGCAAGAGACCCAGTACTTC
D gene: -
V gene: TRBV5-1
J gene: TRBJ2-5
clone size: many

CDR3 protein: CASSQGQARDTQYF
CDR3 DNA: TGCGCCAGCAGCCAAGGGCAGGCCCGGGATACGCAGTATTTT
D gene: -
V gene: TRBV4-1
J gene: TRBJ2-3
clone size: -

CDR3 protein: CSVEPKSSYNEQFF
CDR3 DNA: TGCAGCGTTGAGCCCAAGAGCTCCTACAATGAGCAGTTCTTC
D gene: -
V gene: TRBV29-1
J gene: TRBJ2-1
clone size: few

CDR3 protein: CASSSDTGREKLFF
CDR3 DNA: TGTGCCAGCAGCTCAGACACCGGGAGGGAAAAACTGTTTTTT
D gene: -
V gene: TRBV7-2
J gene: TRBJ1-4
clone size: -

CDR3 protein: CASSLGVGRQYSNQPQHF
CDR3 DNA: TGTGCCAGCAGCTTAGGGGTAGGACGCCAATATAGCAATCAGCCCCAGCATTTT
D gene: -
V gene: TRBV11-2
J gene: TRBJ1-5
clone size: -

CDR3 protein: CASSQRAQPNYGYTF
CDR3 DNA: TGTGCCAGCAGCCAACGGGCCCAACCTAACTATGGCTACACCTTC
D gene: -
V gene: TRBV3-1
J gene: TRBJ1-2
clone size: few

CDR3 protein: CAISGGDTEAFF
CDR3 DNA: TGTGCCATCAGTGGGGGGGACACTGAAGCTTTCTTT
D gene: -
V gene: TRBV10-3
J gene: TRBJ1-1
clone size: few

CDR3 protein: CASSYGGGSDTQYF
CDR3 DNA: TGTGCCAGCAGTTACGGGGGGGGGAGTGATACGCAGTATTTT
D gene: TRBD2
V gene: TRBV6-5
J gene: TRBJ2-3
clone size: -

CDR3 protein: CASSQDLGHIDEQYF
CDR3 DNA: TGTGCCAGCAGCCAAGATCTCGGACATATCGACGAGCAGTACTTC
D gene: -
V gene: TRBV14
J gene: TRBJ2-7
clone size: few

CDR3 protein: CASSSKSGDIYEQYF
CDR3 DNA: TGTGCCAGCAGCTCGAAATCCGGGGATATCTACGAGCAGTACTTC
D gene: -
V gene: TRBV7-9
J gene: TRBJ2-7
clone size: -

CDR3 protein: CASRPDGGETQYF
CDR3 DNA: TGTGCCAGCAGACCGGATGGAGGGGAGACCCAGTACTTC
D gene: -
V gene: TRBV7-6
J gene: TRBJ2-5
clone size: few

CDR3 protein: CASSFEWSGKGNQPQHF
CDR3 DNA: TGTGCCAGCAGTTTTGAGTGGTCAGGGAAGGGCAATCAGCCCCAGCATTTT
D gene: -
V gene: TRBV12-3/TRBV12-4
J gene: TRBJ1-5
clone size: few

CDR3 protein: CATSSRATNEKLFF
CDR3 DNA: TGTGCCACCAGCAGCAGGGCAACTAATGAAAAACTGTTTTTT
D gene: -
V gene: TRBV15
J gene: TRBJ1-4
clone size: -

CDR3 protein: CASRPPGLAGTGELFF
CDR3 DNA: TGTGCCAGCAGACCTCCGGGACTAGCGGGAACCGGGGAGCTGTTTTTT
D gene: TRBD2
V gene: TRBV7-2
J gene: TRBJ2-2
clone size: -

CDR3 protein: CASSPTTGGYTF
CDR3 DNA: TGTGCCAGCAGTCCCACGACAGGGGGCTACACCTTC
D gene: TRBD1
V gene: TRBV6-5
J gene: TRBJ1-2
clone size: few

CDR3 protein: CASSLTGDNTEAFF
CDR3 DNA: TGTGCCAGCAGCCTGACCGGGGACAACACTGAAGCTTTCTTT
D gene: -
V gene: TRBV7-9
J gene: TRBJ1-1
clone size: few

CDR3 protein: CASSQDPGWTEAFF
CDR3 DNA: TGTGCCAGCAGCCAAGATCCCGGTTGGACTGAAGCTTTCTTT
D gene: -
V gene: TRBV3-1
J gene: TRBJ1-1
clone size: -

CDR3 protein: CASSYSGGLSGNTIYF
CDR3 DNA: TGTGCCAGCAGTTACTCTGGGGGATTATCTGGAAACACCATATATTTT
D gene: -
V gene: TRBV6-5
J gene: TRBJ1-3
clone size: few

CDR3 protein: CASSVSRGGPYNEQFF
CDR3 DNA: TGCGCCAGCAGTGTCAGCCGGGGGGGCCCATACAATGAGCAGTTCTTC
D gene: TRBD2
V gene: TRBV10-1
J gene: TRBJ2-1
clone size: -

CDR3 protein: CASSLVGTGNSNQPQHF
CDR3 DNA: TGTGCCAGCAGCTTAGTCGGGACAGGGAATAGCAATCAGCCCCAGCATTTT
D gene: TRBD1
V gene: TRBV7-2
J gene: TRBJ1-5
clone size: few

CDR3 protein: CASSSSGIPREPQHF
CDR3 DNA: TGTGCCAGCAGCTCCTCCGGGATCCCGCGAGAGCCCCAGCATTTT
D gene: -
V gene: TRBV12-3/TRBV12-4
J gene: TRBJ1-5
clone size: -

CDR3 protein: CASSQDGNRRGQTQYF
CDR3 DNA: TGCGCCAGCAGCCAAGATGGGAACAGACGGGGTCAGACCCAGTACTTC
D gene: -
V gene: TRBV4-3
J gene: TRBJ2-5
clone size: -

CDR3 protein: CASSQGTSGGAYQETQYF
CDR3 DNA: TGCGCCAGCAGCCAAGGCACTAGCGGGGGGGCGTACCAAGAGACCCAGTACTTC
D gene: TRBD2
V gene: TRBV4-1
J gene: TRBJ2-5
clone size: few

CDR3 protein: CASSLVGTAVPYNEQFF
CDR3 DNA: TGTGCCAGCAGCTTAGTTGGGACAGCGGTACCCTACAATGAGCAGTTCTTC
D gene: TRBD1
V gene: TRBV7-2
J gene: TRBJ2-1
clone size: few

CDR3 protein: CASSGGLSNYNEQFF
CDR3 DNA: TGTGCCAGCAGTGGGGGACTATCTAACTACAATGAGCAGTTCTTC
D gene: TRBD2
V gene: TRBV2
J gene: TRBJ2-1
clone size: once

CDR3 protein: CSVDGASGEQYF
CDR3 DNA: TGCAGCGTTGATGGGGCCTCCGGCGAGCAGTACTTC
D gene: -
V gene: TRBV29-1
J gene: TRBJ2-7
clone size: -

CDR3 protein: CASSLRDPTNEKLFF
CDR3 DNA: TGCGCCAGCAGCTTGCGGGACCCAACTAATGAAAAACTGTTTTTT
D gene: -
V gene: TRBV5-1
J gene: TRBJ1-4
clone size: -

CDR3 protein: CASSLNRWTSGHYEQYF
CDR3 DNA: TGCGCCAGCAGCTTGAATCGATGGACTAGCGGTCACTACGAGCAGTACTTC
D gene: TRBD2
V gene: TRBV5-1
J gene: TRBJ2-7
clone size: -

CDR3 protein: CATTRGVNTEAFF
CDR3 DNA: TGTGCCACTACGCGAGGGGTTAACACTGAAGCTTTCTTT
D gene: -
V gene: TRBV7-9
J gene: TRBJ1-1
clone size: many

CDR3 protein: CASKTAGTHTQYF
CDR3 DNA: TGTGCCAGCAAGACAGCTGGCACTCATACGCAGTATTTT
D gene: -
V gene: TRBV6-2/TRBV6-3
J gene: TRBJ2-3
clone size: few

CDR3 protein: CASSQETEGYGYTF
CDR3 DNA: TGTGCCAGCAGCCAAGAGACGGAGGGGTATGGCTACACCTTC
D gene: -
V gene: TRBV4-2
J gene: TRBJ1-2
clone size: many

CDR3 protein: CASSVGLGTGYSYTEAFF
CDR3 DNA: TGTGCCAGCAGCGTAGGGTTGGGGACAGGGTATTCGTACACTGAAGCTTTCTTT
D gene: TRBD1
V gene: TRBV9
J gene: TRBJ1-1
clone size: -

CDR3 protein: CATSDFRTGGLQETQYF
CDR3 DNA: TGTGCCACCAGTGATTTTCGGACTGGGGGCCTTCAAGAGACCCAGTACTTC
D gene: -
V gene: TRBV24-1
J gene: TRBJ2-5
clone size: -

CDR3 protein: CASSLRTDSNYGYTF
CDR3 DNA: TGTGCCAGCAGTTTACGGACAGACTCTAACTATGGCTACACCTTC
D gene: -
V gene: TRBV12-3/TRBV12-4
J gene: TRBJ1-2
clone size: many

CDR3 protein: CASRYPGGSYNEQFF
CDR3 DNA: TGTGCCAGCAGGTATCCAGGGGGCTCCTACAATGAGCAGTTCTTC
D gene: TRBD1
V gene: TRBV7-2
J gene: TRBJ2-1
clone size: few

CDR3 protein: CASSYSGLQPNNSPLHF
CDR3 DNA: TGTGCCAGCAGTTACTCTGGACTTCAGCCCAATAATTCACCCCTCCACTTT
D gene: -
V gene: TRBV6-5
J gene: TRBJ1-6
clone size: -

CDR3 protein: CASSQDLSGPYDTQYF
CDR3 DNA: TGTGCCAGCAGCCAAGATCTGAGCGGGCCCTATGATACGCAGTATTTT
D gene: -
V gene: TRBV14
J gene: TRBJ2-3
clone size: few

CDR3 protein: CAISASTPGQENYGYTF
CDR3 DNA: TGTGCCATCAGTGCGTCTACTCCGGGACAGGAGAACTATGGCTACACCTTC
D gene: TRBD1
V gene: TRBV10-3
J gene: TRBJ1-2
clone size: few

CDR3 protein: CASSQLPPEDTQYF
CDR3 DNA: TGTGCCAGCAGCCAACTACCTCCCGAAGATACGCAGTATTTT
D gene: -
V gene: TRBV14
J gene: TRBJ2-3
clone size: few

CDR3 protein: CSAGLAGATGELFF
CDR3 DNA: TGCAGCGCAGGACTAGCGGGAGCCACCGGGGAGCTGTTTTTT
D gene: TRBD2
V gene: TRBV29-1
J gene: TRBJ2-2
clone size: many

CDR3 protein: CASSARGGRETQYF
CDR3 DNA: TGTGCCAGCAGCGCCCGGGGGGGGCGAGAGACCCAGTACTTC
D gene: TRBD2
V gene: TRBV7-9
J gene: TRBJ2-5
clone size: -

CDR3 protein: CSARVGHVNTEAFF
CDR3 DNA: TGCAGTGCTAGAGTGGGACACGTGAACACTGAAGCTTTCTTT
D gene: -
V gene: TRBV20-1
J gene: TRBJ1-1
clone size: -

CDR3 protein: CSATRDRGGQPQHF
CDR3 DNA: TGCAGTGCAACCCGGGACAGGGGTGGGCAGCCCCAGCATTTT
D gene: TRBD1
V gene: TRBV20-1
J gene: TRBJ1-5
clone size: few